This T cell receptor (beta chain) derives from a study of OX40 agonist ivuxolimab in advanced cancers. Overall study context: Prior anti-PD-1, anti-PD-L1 or anti-CTLA-4 therapy did not bar entry, and approximately 40% had some.

The germline V gene has CDR1 WNHNN and CDR2 SYGVQD (reference sequence). The CDR3 spans 14 residues. Germline trimming cut 2 bases from V and 5 bases from J; bases unmatched to any gene: 3. Here immunoSEQ multiplex PCR was the method, and the copy in TCRdb shows in-frame clones only, minus some. The sample shows approximately 39,000 clones, roughly three quarters of them seen only once. Here the sequenced sample was CD4+ or CD8+ T cells sorted from blood, taken in a trial of the OX40 agonist ivuxolimab. The chain recombines TRBV10-1 with TRBJ1-1, with TRBD1 matching over 9 bases. The sequence was collected from an adult with an advanced solid tumor such as melanoma, head and neck, liver or kidney cancer. CDR3 sequence (DNA): TGCGCCAGCAGTGAGGGGACAGGGATGACTGAAGCTTTCTTT. Its protein product is CASSEGTGMTEAFF.